This T cell receptor beta chain came from a study of cytomegalovirus exposure and HLA in healthy donors. General study findings and limits: The presence/absence work took it that sequencing depth was about the same across donors. Per a prior analysis, the majority of TCR beta V segments were productive roughly 87% or roughly 30% of the time. In the analysis, some V segments, TRBV6-2 and TRBV6-3 included, were excluded as indistinguishable. Donor immune exposure was known only as CMV serostatus.

Trimming removed 3 bases at V and 7 bases at J, with 12 bases between. The CDR3 has 13 residues. The germline V gene has CDR1 SEHNR and CDR2 FQNEAQ (reference sequence). Researchers ran the PCR with 60 Vbeta and 13 Jbeta primers. Repertoires were generated with immunoSEQ multiplex PCR, while TCRdb's copy carries only in-frame clones and drops some. In the table there are 150,000 or so clones, roughly 80% of which are singletons. As regards this clone: Antigen specificity is unknown.

This receptor was taken from a female donor in good health and CMV-seronegative. Material: PBMCs. The chain links TRBV7-9 to TRBJ1-2; D perhaps matches TRBD1 (5 bases). DNA of the CDR3: TGTGCCAGCAGCTTTCAAACAGGTTCTGGCTACACCTTC. As protein: CASSFQTGSGYTF.